The rows below give T cell receptor beta chains drawn from one sample of a study of human T cells and chemical hapten exposure. TCRdb reanalysed the RACE reads using MiXCR and keeps one entry per CDR3 protein. Among approximately 79,000 distinct CDR3 sequences listed, 8.5% were seen once. Sequencing was performed on whole blood, taken in connection with sensitization to the hapten diphenylcyclopropenone (DPC). Receptors were obtained from a man aged 40-49 years with alopecia areata. Some clones in this sample may be carry-over from other donors' samples. The CDR3 runs from the conserved cysteine through the conserved F or W. The order of the fields is V gene, D gene, J gene, clone size, CDR3 DNA, CDR3 protein. A D gene is named only where the DNA matches it firmly. Clone size is given for some rows only: seen once, a few or many times, or a class if the clone is expanded.

TRBV7-2	TRBD1	TRBJ2-5	.	TGTGCCAGCAGCTCATTGATCGACAGGGGGCGAGGGATCCAGTACTTC	CASSSLIDRGRGIQYF
TRBV24-1	.	TRBJ1-5	.	TGTGCCACCAGTGAAAACAATCAGCCCCAGCATTTT	CATSENNQPQHF
TRBV18	.	TRBJ2-1	.	TGTGCCAGCTCACCAAAGGATGAGCAGTTCTTC	CASSPKDEQFF
TRBV20-1	.	TRBJ1-5	many	TGCAGTGCTTCCCGCCCTACTGATAATCAGCCCCAGCATTTT	CSASRPTDNQPQHF
TRBV20-1	.	TRBJ2-6	few	TGCAGTGCTAGCGGCCGGTCCCCGTTATCCGGGGCCAACGTCCTGACTTTC	CSASGRSPLSGANVLTF
TRBV7-9	.	TRBJ2-7	.	TGTGCCAGCAGCGGATTGGAGCAGTACTTC	CASSGLEQYF
TRBV7-2	.	TRBJ1-6	many	TGTGCCAGCAGTCCCGACAGAGATTCACCCCTCCACTTT	CASSPDRDSPLHF
TRBV9	.	TRBJ1-5	few	TGTGCCAGCAGCGACACAGGACACAATCAGCCCCAGCATTTT	CASSDTGHNQPQHF
TRBV5-1	.	TRBJ1-1	.	TGCGCCAGCAGCTTGGAGGGCAGGGGAGGCACTGAAGCTTTCTTT	CASSLEGRGGTEAFF
TRBV5-5	TRBD2	TRBJ2-7	few	TGTGCCAGCAGCTTGTCGCGGCTGGGACTAGCAAACTACGAGCAGTACTTC	CASSLSRLGLANYEQYF